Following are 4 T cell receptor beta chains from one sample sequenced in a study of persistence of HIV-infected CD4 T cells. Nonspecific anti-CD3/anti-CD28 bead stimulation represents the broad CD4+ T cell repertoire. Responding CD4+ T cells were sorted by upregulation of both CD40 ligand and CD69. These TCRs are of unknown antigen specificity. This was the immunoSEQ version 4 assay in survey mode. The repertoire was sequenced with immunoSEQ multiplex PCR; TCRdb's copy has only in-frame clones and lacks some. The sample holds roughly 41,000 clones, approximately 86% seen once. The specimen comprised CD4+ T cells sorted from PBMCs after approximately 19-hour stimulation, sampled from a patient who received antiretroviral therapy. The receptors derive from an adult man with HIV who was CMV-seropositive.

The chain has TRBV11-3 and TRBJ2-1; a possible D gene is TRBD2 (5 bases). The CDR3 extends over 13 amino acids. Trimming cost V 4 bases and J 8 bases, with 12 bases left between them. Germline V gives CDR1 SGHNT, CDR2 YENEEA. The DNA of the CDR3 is TGTGCCAGCAGCTCACTAGTTGGGTATGAGCAGTTCTTC. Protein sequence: CASSSLVGYEQFF. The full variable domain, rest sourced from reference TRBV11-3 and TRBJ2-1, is EAGVVQSPRYKIIEKKQPVAFWCNPISGHNTLYWYLQNLGQGPELLIRYENEEAVDDSQLPKDRFSAERLKGVDSTLKIQPAELGDSAVYLCASSSLVGYEQFFGPGTRLTVL.

CDR3 amino acids: CAWSVLRGPEQYF. CDR3 DNA: TGTGCCTGGAGTGTACTTAGGGGGCCCGAGCAGTACTTC. The chain links TRBV30 to TRBJ2-7, with 7 bases fitting TRBD1. The CDR3 loop spans 13 amino acids. Per the germline V gene, CDR1 is GTSNPN and CDR2 is SVGIG (reference sequence). The ends lost 0 bases at V and 6 bases at J; junction bases unmatched: 5.

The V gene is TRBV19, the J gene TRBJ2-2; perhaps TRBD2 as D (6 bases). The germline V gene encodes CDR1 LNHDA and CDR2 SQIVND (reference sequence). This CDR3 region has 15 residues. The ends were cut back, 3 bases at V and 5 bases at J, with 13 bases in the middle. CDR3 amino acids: CASSIGGTYTGELFF. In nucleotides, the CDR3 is TGTGCCAGTAGTATTGGAGGGACTTATACCGGGGAGCTGTTTTTT.

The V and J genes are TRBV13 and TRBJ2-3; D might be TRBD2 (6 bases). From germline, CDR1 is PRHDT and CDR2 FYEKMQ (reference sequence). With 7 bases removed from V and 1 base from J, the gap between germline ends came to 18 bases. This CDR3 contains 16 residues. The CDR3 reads CASNIFRDSGTDTQYF. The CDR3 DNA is TGTGCCAGCAACATTTTCCGGGACTCCGGCACAGATACGCAGTATTTT.